The TCR beta chain described here comes from a study of T cells in Graves' hyperthyroidism and ophthalmopathy (dated by TCRdb to between 2017 and 2020). Concerning the study at large: Peripheral blood was collected at initial diagnosis, before any treatment. To identify TCR V-J signatures that set the groups apart, the researchers used a discovery cohort of 100 or so patients, made up of some 41 with Graves' ophthalmopathy and 57 with stable Graves' hyperthyroidism. Whether ophthalmopathy could be predicted prospectively was tested in an independent validation cohort made up of some 20 hyperthyroidism patients plus 17 patients who later progressed to ophthalmopathy. The 90 to 100 discovery patients were randomly divided into training and test sets at a 7:3 ratio. In six Graves' hyperthyroidism patients, the study also compared T-cell repertoires from thyroid tissue with T-cell repertoires from blood. After sampling, hyperthyroidism patients received methimazole starting at 30 mg daily, and ophthalmopathy patients received high-dose intravenous methylprednisolone. According to the paper, TCR Vbeta CDR3 sequencing was carried out on about 140 peripheral blood samples, which came from around 43 ophthalmopathy, under 85 hyperthyroidism and some 17 progressor patients.

CDR3 length: 15 amino acids, cysteine to phenylalanine. The kept DNA is CDR3 alone, 45 bases in frame from the first base. The germline ends are 17 bases apart after V is trimmed by 2 bases and J by 7 bases. Overall study outcomes, separate from this receptor: A model built on a 13 V-J signature distinguished ophthalmopathy from stable hyperthyroidism, reaching roughly 88% sensitivity and approximately 81% specificity in cross-validation and 80%/75% in testing. No statistical method was used to set the sample size in advance, and investigators knew the group allocation. In validation, the model predicted progression to ophthalmopathy with approximately 70% sensitivity and over 72% specificity, a median of about 6.7 months before onset. Most expanded thyroid clonotypes (frequency above 0.001) were also detected in blood, suggesting blood repertoires may reflect thyroid immune responses.

A patient counted as having stable Graves' hyperthyroidism if no progression to ophthalmopathy occurred over 18 months of follow-up. Hyperthyroidism patients were newly diagnosed, had a disease duration of under 2 months, and were aged 18 to 65 years. The study excluded patients with uncontrolled infections, other autoimmune diseases, pregnancy or lactation. Clinical symptoms, serum thyroxine and TRAb, thyroid ultrasound, and orbital computed tomography formed the basis for the diagnoses. Ficoll-Paque density gradient centrifugation was used to isolate PBMCs from about 10 ml of fresh peripheral blood. Total RNA was extracted with Trizol reagent, and quality was checked on an Agilent 2100 Bioanalyzer. The TCR beta CDR3 regions were amplified from the RNA transcripts. The first round of RT-PCR for the TCR CDR3 was performed with the HTBI primer set and the Qiagen OneStep RT-PCR kit. The libraries were constructed in a second round of multiplex PCR and then size-selected and purified. Sequencing of the libraries was done on an Illumina HiSeq2000 using paired-end 100 bp reads. The study's own analysis went as follows. Raw data were processed with SOAPnuke, discarding reads with adapters, uncalled bases, mean Phred below 15, or no exact constant-primer or identifier match. COPE v1.2.5 was used to merge high-quality paired reads, and clonotypes were defined as unique nucleotide sequences. Clonotypes were aligned to IMGT TRBV, TRBD and TRBJ reference segments using MiTCR v1.1. The analysis was restricted to V-J combinations with a frequency above 0.0001, which together covered 99.2% of the repertoires. The TCS score was defined as F50 (clonal expansion) divided by E x V (chaos), with BLOSUM62-based TCRdist calculated between CDR3 peptides within each V-J. Welch's t-statistics and random forest reduced several hundred V-J features to under 15, which were used in a naive Bayes classifier (R e1071). In TCRdb, the public reads were trimmed at Q25 with fastp and aligned with MiXCR, with productive beta chains retained. Rows matching on CDR3 protein sequence are summarized as one entry with the most common DNA and genes. For this entry, the V and J calls and clone size follow TCRdb and not the study's own pipeline. The table for this sample lists 400,000 to 500,000 distinct CDR3 sequences; approximately 15% of them were counted only once. Less than 20% of the sample lies in the top ten.

There are a few counts of this clonotype. Its antigen is not yet known. No clone much larger than this one lies a single base away; base qualities are absent. The TCR comes from a young woman with Graves' hyperthyroidism. The chain employs TRBV12-3 or TRBV12-4 and TRBJ2-5; TRBD2 might be the D gene, on 6 matching bases. Sequenced: blood. The CDR3 corresponds to CASSLKWEDGGTQYF. The DNA sequence is given as TGTGCCAGCAGTTTAAAATGGGAGGACGGGGGGACCCAGTACTTC.